This TCR beta chain was obtained from a study of metastatic and nonmetastatic thyroid tumors. In the study overall: The study looked at repertoires side by side in blood and in tumor or nodule tissue from malignant and benign thyroid patients. Overall study findings and caveats: In both blood and tumor samples, TCR beta diversity was reported significantly higher for malignant than benign nodules.

No treatment had been given to any patient before thyroid surgery. Many counts were recorded for this clone. What it binds is unknown. J lost 9 bases, V lost 4 bases, and 9 bases had no gene match. Looked up from germline, CDR1 is MGHRA and CDR2 is YSYEKL. The CDR3 extends over 15 amino acids. Per the original data handling: Built for papillary thyroid cancer, a distant-metastasis classifier drew on CDR3 differences across clinicopathological groups. TCRdb re-called the PCR reads via MiXCR. These V and J calls are TCRdb output, not the study's own analysis. The data contain tens of thousands of clones, roughly 15% of them singletons.

The source is a female donor with papillary thyroid cancer or a benign thyroid nodule (not recorded which). Some clones in this sample may be carry-over from other donors' samples. This sequence joins TRBV4-1 and TRBJ1-6; 7 bases are a match to TRBD1. The sample consisted of tumor tissue. Here the CDR3 reads CASSPQVQGTSPLHF. DNA of the CDR3: TGCGCCAGCAGCCCGCAAGTACAGGGGACTTCACCCCTCCACTTT.